The rows below give T cell receptor beta chains drawn from one sample of a study of T cell repertoires in breast cancer. TCRdb re-called the emulsion pairing reads with MiXCR, one entry per CDR3 protein. Among some 37,000 distinct CDR3 sequences listed, around 45% were seen once. Sequencing was carried out using CD8+ T cells. The receptor source for this set is a pool of human donors with breast cancer or a healthy control (not recorded which). The CDR3 runs from the conserved cysteine through the conserved F or W. A D gene is named only where the DNA matches it firmly. Not all rows give a size; the values are once, few, many and, for expanded clones, a class.

DNA	CDR3	size	D	V	J
TGTGCCAGCAGTGAATCTAGCGGTGATTGGGAGACCCAGTACTTC	CASSESSGDWETQYF	NA	TRBD2	TRBV27	TRBJ2-5
TGTGCCAGCAGCCAGGTCAGGGGAGATGGCAATCAGCCCCAGCATTTT	CASSQVRGDGNQPQHF	few	NA	TRBV4-2	TRBJ1-5
TGTGCCAGCAGCCAAGATATGGGGGACAGGATCACTAACTATGGCTACACCTTC	CASSQDMGDRITNYGYTF	NA	TRBD1	TRBV4-2	TRBJ1-2
TGTGCCACCAGTGGCGTGGGACAGGACAGGGGCTACACCTTC	CATSGVGQDRGYTF	NA	TRBD1	TRBV24-1	TRBJ1-2
TGTGCCAGCAGTGGCACAGGGGCACAGGCCTACAATGAGCAGTTCTTC	CASSGTGAQAYNEQFF	many	TRBD1	TRBV6-2/TRBV6-3	TRBJ2-1
TGCAGTGCTCGAAAGGGACAGGGTGGCGACAATCAGCCCCAGCATTTT	CSARKGQGGDNQPQHF	few	TRBD1	TRBV20-1	TRBJ1-5
TGCAGTGCTAGGTACAGGCAAAGCTCCTACGAGCAGTACTTC	CSARYRQSSYEQYF	NA	NA	TRBV20-1	TRBJ2-7
TGCAGTGCGGGGTGGCAGCAGAACACTGAAGCTTTCTTT	CSAGWQQNTEAFF	NA	NA	TRBV20-1	TRBJ1-1
TGTGCCAGCAGCGGAGGTGGGCAGTCCAATCAGCCCCAGCATTTT	CASSGGGQSNQPQHF	NA	NA	TRBV2	TRBJ1-5
TGTGCCAGCAACAGGGCCCCCCAAGAGACCCAGTGCTTC	CASNRAPQETQCF	NA	NA	TRBV6-5	TRBJ2-5
TGTGCCAGCAGTGGGGAGAGGGGTCAGCCCCAGCATTTT	CASSGERGQPQHF	NA	NA	TRBV6-4	TRBJ1-5
TGCGCCAGCAGTGACCAGGGGGCGCTCAGTGCTTTCTTT	CASSDQGALSAFF	NA	TRBD1	TRBV10-1	TRBJ1-1
TGTGCCACCAGCAGGTCTCGCGGGGACAATGAGCAGTTCTTC	CATSRSRGDNEQFF	many	NA	TRBV15	TRBJ2-1
TGTGCCAGCAGTTTCGGCCCGTCAGATACGCAGTATTTT	CASSFGPSDTQYF	many	NA	TRBV27	TRBJ2-3
TGTGCCAGCAGTTACTCGGTCACCTACGAGCAGTACTTC	CASSYSVTYEQYF	NA	NA	TRBV6-6	TRBJ2-7
TGCAGTGCTACGGACGGAATAAACTATGGCTACACCTTC	CSATDGINYGYTF	few	NA	TRBV20-1	TRBJ1-2
TGTGCCACCAGCAGTGATCGGGGGCCCGGAAACACCATATATTTT	CATSSDRGPGNTIYF	NA	NA	TRBV15	TRBJ1-3
TGCAGTGCTATCCTCCCGGGGTTCCGGGACACCCTCGAGCAGTACTTC	CSAILPGFRDTLEQYF	NA	NA	TRBV20-1	TRBJ2-7
TGCAGTGTGGATGCAGGGCGGGGATACAATGAGCAGTTCTTC	CSVDAGRGYNEQFF	NA	NA	TRBV20-1	TRBJ2-1
TGTGCCAGCAGCTTAGGCGATGGAGGGGATGGCTACACCTTC	CASSLGDGGDGYTF	NA	NA	TRBV7-9	TRBJ1-2
TGTGCCAGCAGCCCGATCAGCCACACTGAAGCTTTCTTT	CASSPISHTEAFF	medium-sized	NA	TRBV27	TRBJ1-1
TGTGCCAGCAGCTTACCCCCGTCAATTTCACCCCTCCACTTT	CASSLPPSISPLHF	few	NA	TRBV7-2	TRBJ1-6
TGCAGTGCGCGTCAAGAGTACACCATATATTTT	CSARQEYTIYF	NA	NA	TRBV20-1	TRBJ1-3
TGTGCCAGCAGCTTACCAGGGACGGAACTGAAACTGTTTTTT	CASSLPGTELKLFF	once	NA	TRBV7-9	TRBJ1-4
TGTGCCAGCAGCCCGGGACTAGCGGAGATAACAGATACGCAGTATTTT	CASSPGLAEITDTQYF	NA	TRBD2	TRBV7-3	TRBJ2-3
TGTTCCAGCAGTGAAAACAGGGGGCATCAGCCCCAGCATTTT	CSSSENRGHQPQHF	NA	TRBD1	TRBV2	TRBJ1-5
TGCGCCAGCAGCTTGGCGGACGCTTACAATGAGCAGTTCTTC	CASSLADAYNEQFF	NA	NA	TRBV5-1	TRBJ2-1
TGTGCCAGCAGTGAAGCGGGCGGGAGGGCCGCCTACGAGCAGTACTTC	CASSEAGGRAAYEQYF	few	TRBD2	TRBV6-1	TRBJ2-7
TGTGCCAGCAGTTTGGTGGGGGCCATCACTGAAGCTTTCTTT	CASSLVGAITEAFF	NA	NA	TRBV27	TRBJ1-1
TGTGCCAGCAGTGAGTTCAGGGGTACGCTAGATGAGCAGTTCTTC	CASSEFRGTLDEQFF	NA	NA	TRBV6-1	TRBJ2-1
TGCAGCGTTGAACTAGGGCAACTTGGAAACACCATATATTTT	CSVELGQLGNTIYF	NA	NA	TRBV29-1	TRBJ1-3
TGCAGTGCTAGAATCCGAGATGCGGAAGCTTTCTTT	CSARIRDAEAFF	many	NA	TRBV20-1	TRBJ1-1
TGTGCCAGCAGCGACGCCTCCCGGGGCCCAAACACCATATATTTT	CASSDASRGPNTIYF	NA	NA	TRBV9	TRBJ1-3
TGCGCCAGCAGACCGTCCGGGAGAGCAAACGAGCAGTACTTC	CASRPSGRANEQYF	NA	NA	TRBV5-1	TRBJ2-7
TGTGCCAGCAGTTCCGACACAGATACGCAGTATTTT	CASSSDTDTQYF	NA	NA	TRBV6-6	TRBJ2-3
TGTGCCAGCAGCCGGGCTAGCGGGCCCCAAGAGACCCAGTACTTC	CASSRASGPQETQYF	few	TRBD2	TRBV3-1	TRBJ2-5
TGCAGTGCTAGAGATGAGCGGGACAGGGAGCGGAGCAATCAGCCCCAGCATTTT	CSARDERDRERSNQPQHF	NA	TRBD1	TRBV20-1	TRBJ1-5
TGTGCCAGCAGTGCGGGACAGCTCACCGGGGAGCTGTTTTTT	CASSAGQLTGELFF	many	NA	TRBV6-2/TRBV6-3	TRBJ2-2
TGCGCCAGCAGCCAAGCGGGACTAGCGGGAACCCACAATGAGCAGTTCTTC	CASSQAGLAGTHNEQFF	NA	TRBD2	TRBV4-1	TRBJ2-1
TGTGCCAGCAGCTTTGGCGGGAGCGCAGATACGCAGTATTTT	CASSFGGSADTQYF	NA	TRBD2	TRBV11-3	TRBJ2-3
TGCAGTCCCTTAGTCTTCGGGAACAATGAGCGGTTCTTC	CSPLVFGNNERFF	NA	NA	TRBV20-1	TRBJ2-1